What follows are 30 T cell receptor beta chains derived from one specimen sequenced in a study of CD8 T cells in ankylosing spondylitis. TCRdb ran MiXCR on the 5' RACE reads and lists one entry per CDR3 protein. The sample includes about 130,000 distinct CDR3 sequences, around 15% of them seen just once. Sequenced material: blood, either unsorted or a sorted T cell fraction (not recorded which). These receptor sequences come from a female donor with ankylosing spondylitis or in good health (not recorded which).

The chain links TRBV20-1 to TRBJ1-3, with 7 bases aligning to TRBD1. V shed 5 bases, J shed 1 base, and the junction held 2 bases outside the gene matches. The CDR3 is 13 amino acids. Germline V gene data show CDR1 as DFQATT and CDR2 as SNEGSKA (reference sequence). The CDR3 loop reads CSALTGSGNTIYF. Here the CDR3 DNA reads TGCAGTGCTCTGACAGGGTCTGGAAACACCATATATTTT.

This clonotype was detected only a few times. The chain has TRBV18 and TRBJ1-2, with 9 bases that match TRBD1. CDR3 length: 16 amino acids. In germline, CDR1 is KGHSH, CDR2 LQKENI. The junction had 3 bases not matched to a gene; V was cut back by 1 base and J by 0 bases. In DNA form, the CDR3 reads TGTGCCAGCTCACCACAGGGGACAGGGCCTAACTATGGCTACACCTTC. This encodes CASSPQGTGPNYGYTF.

Only a few counts were recorded for this clonotype. This chain uses TRBV3-1 with TRBJ2-1; 7 positions match TRBD2. Per the germline V gene, CDR1 is LGHDT and CDR2 is YNNKEL (reference sequence). Trimming cost V 5 bases and J 0 bases; bases outside gene matches: 4. This CDR3 region has 15 residues. CDR3 DNA sequence: TGTGCCAGCAGCGTAGCGGGTAGCTCCTACAATGAGCAGTTCTTC. It translates to CASSVAGSSYNEQFF.

A remark on this clonotype: This may stem from a read error, because a much larger clone lies one nucleotide away. This rearrangement joins TRBV5-1 to TRBJ2-3; the match to TRBD2 covers 7 bases. The CDR3 is made up of 11 amino acids. Germline CDR1 is SGHRS and CDR2 is YFSETQ. CDR3 amino acids: CANSWEGTQYF. CDR3 coding DNA: TGCGCCAACAGCTGGGAGGGTACGCAGTATTTT.

In this sample, this clonotype turned up a few times. The chain couples TRBV18 to TRBJ2-1; the D is unclear. CDR1 KGHSH and CDR2 LQKENI come from the germline V gene. The CDR3 consists of 13 residues. Between the trimmed V and J ends, which lost 2 bases and 5 bases, there was a span of 7 bases. In DNA, the CDR3 is TGTGCCAGCTCACCAACCCTCGACAATGAGCAGTTCTTC. Protein: CASSPTLDNEQFF.

This clonotype occurred many times. This sequence joins TRBV12-3 or TRBV12-4 and TRBJ1-5; D unclear. This CDR3 contains 13 residues. V lost 8 bases to trimming and J lost 7 bases, with 15 bases between them. CDR3 nucleotides: TGTGCCAGCCGACGGTCGGGTTGGCAGCCCCAGCATTTT. Translated: CASRRSGWQPQHF.

This clonotype occurred many times. The rearrangement links TRBV12-3 or TRBV12-4 to TRBJ2-2; D tentatively fits TRBD1 or TRBD2 (5 bases each). V was shortened by 7 bases and J by 0 bases, with 12 bases between the two germline ends. The CDR3 is 15 amino acids. CDR3 sequence: CASKEGLANTGELFF. The CDR3 bases are TGTGCCAGCAAAGAGGGGCTAGCGAACACCGGGGAGCTGTTTTTT.

In its sample, this clonotype was seen a few times. The rearrangement links TRBV11-2 to TRBJ2-3; 11 nucleotides agree with TRBD2. This CDR3 has 16 amino acids. Germline V lookup: CDR1 SGHAT, CDR2 FQNNGV. J lost 2 bases, V lost 5 bases, and 6 bases had no gene match. The CDR3 DNA follows: TGTGCCAGCAGCCAGCTAGCGGGAGGCGTCACAGATACGCAGTATTTT. As protein: CASSQLAGGVTDTQYF. Combining the CDR3 with reference TRBV11-2 and TRBJ2-3 gives the whole variable domain EAGVAQSPRYKIIEKRQSVAFWCNPISGHATLYWYQQILGQGPKLLIQFQNNGVVDDSQLPKDRFSAERLKGVDSTLKIQPAKLEDSAVYLCASSQLAGGVTDTQYFGPGTRLTVL.

This clonotype was counted many times. The chain links TRBV12-3 or TRBV12-4 to TRBJ2-1, with D tentatively TRBD1 (7 bases). This CDR3 has 14 amino acids. Between the trimmed V and J ends, which lost 8 bases and 5 bases, there was a span of 16 bases. CDR3 coding DNA: TGTGCCAGCGGAGGGGGACAGTTTAACAATGAGCAGTTCTTC. Protein sequence: CASGGGQFNNEQFF.

In its sample, this clonotype was seen a few times. V gene TRBV5-1 combines with J gene TRBJ2-2; 14 bases are shared with TRBD2. V lost 4 bases, J lost 4 bases, and 3 bases stayed unmatched. Germline V gene lookup returns CDR1 SGHRS and CDR2 YFSETQ. This CDR3 spans 16 amino acids. The CDR3 nucleotides read TGCGCCAGCAGCGGGACTAGCGGGGGCGTCACCGGGGAGCTGTTTTTT. Translating gives CASSGTSGGVTGELFF.

The chain employs TRBV2 and TRBJ2-7, with a weak D call TRBD1 (7 bases). This CDR3 comprises 14 residues. Germline loops: CDR1 SNHLY, CDR2 FYNNEI. The V end was cut by 6 bases, the J end by 5 bases, with 17 bases between. CDR3 loop: CASRLEGAVDEQYF. The DNA of the CDR3 is TGTGCCAGCAGGTTGGAGGGGGCGGTCGACGAGCAGTACTTC.

The gene calls are TRBV5-1 and TRBJ2-5, with D possibly matching TRBD2 (6 bases). This CDR3 has 15 residues. Trimming took 0 bases from V and 7 from J, leaving 16 bases between them. Germline V CDR1 and CDR2: SGHRS, YFSETQ. CDR3 nucleotide sequence: TGCGCCAGCAGCTTGGAGGGGACTCTCATTGGGACCCAGTACTTC. This translates into CASSLEGTLIGTQYF. Looking up the rest from reference TRBV5-1 and TRBJ2-5 gives the full variable domain: KAGVTQTPRYLIKTRGQQVTLSCSPISGHRSVSWYQQTPGQGLQFLFEYFSETQRNKGNFPGRFSGRQFSNSRSEMNVSTLELGDSALYLCASSLEGTLIGTQYFGPGTRLLVL.

A few counts support this clonotype. The chain employs TRBV7-9 and TRBJ2-4; 7 positions match TRBD2. Germline CDR1 and CDR2: SEHNR and FQNEAQ (reference sequence). The CDR3 loop spans 15 amino acids. J was trimmed by 1 base and V by 5 bases; bases with no gene match: 5. The CDR3 DNA follows: TGTGCCAGCAGCCGGGGGGTGGGCGCCAAAAACATTCAGTACTTC. Translating it yields CASSRGVGAKNIQYF.

The sample holds many counts of this clonotype. The rearrangement links TRBV5-1 to TRBJ1-2; 7 bases map to TRBD1. Germline CDR1 reads SGHRS; CDR2 reads YFSETQ. This CDR3 is built from 16 residues. Unmatched junction bases numbered 9, after V lost 4 bases and J lost 0 bases. In DNA form, the CDR3 reads TGCGCCAGCAGCCCTGGACAGGCCGTTTCTAACTATGGCTACACCTTC. Translated: CASSPGQAVSNYGYTF.

Details on this clonotype: A much more abundant neighbour one base away suggests this may be a read error. This chain links TRBV7-2 with TRBJ2-7; D is unresolved. Germline-derived CDR1 and CDR2 are SGHTA and FQGNSA. The CDR3 covers 13 residues. The CDR3 region is CASSLEPSYEQCF. For the CDR3, the DNA is TGTGCCAGCAGCTTAGAACCATCCTACGAGCAGTGCTTC.

This clonotype has a handful of counts. The chain combines TRBV25-1 with TRBJ2-2; D may be TRBD1 (5 bases). CDR1 is MGHDK and CDR2 is SYGVNS in the germline V gene. CDR3 length: 13 amino acids. V was pared by 7 bases and J by 1 base, with 7 bases between. The CDR3 nucleotides are TGTGCCAGCAAAACAGGGAACACCGGGGAGCTGTTTTTT. Protein: CASKTGNTGELFF.

This clonotype was detected only a few times. The chain recombines TRBV12-3 or TRBV12-4 with TRBJ1-4; perhaps TRBD1 as D (5 bases). The V and J ends lost 5 bases and 0 bases respectively, with 13 bases between them. The CDR3 has 16 amino acids. CDR3 bases: TGTGCCAGCAGTCTCGGGACCAAGACAACTAATGAAAAACTGTTTTTT. Protein product: CASSLGTKTTNEKLFF.

The chain recombines TRBV9 with TRBJ1-5, with 10 bases fitting TRBD1. Losses at the gene ends were 3 bases for V and 3 bases for J; bases not matched to a gene: 3. Germline-derived CDR1 and CDR2 are SGDLS and YYNGEE. The CDR3 runs 15 residues. The CDR3 nucleotides are TGTGCCAGCAGCGAGACAGGGGGCCCCAATCAGCCCCAGCATTTT. Encoded protein: CASSETGGPNQPQHF.

A word on this clonotype: It may be a read error: a sequence one base away is much more abundant. J is TRBJ1-2 and V is TRBV5-1; maybe TRBD1 (6 bases). Trimming stripped 4 bases from V and 2 bases from J, with 18 bases between. Germline values: CDR1 SGHRS, CDR2 YFSETQ. The CDR3 covers 16 residues. In nucleotides, the CDR3 is TGCGCCAGCAGCCCTCGGACAGCGGGCTTCAACTATGGCTACACCTTC. Its protein product is CASSPRTAGFNYGYTF.

The V call is TRBV29-1, the J call TRBJ1-4; D gene ambiguous. V was clipped by 0 bases and J by 8 bases, with 13 bases between them. Germline loops: CDR1 SQVTM, CDR2 ANQGSEA. The CDR3 has 14 residues. CDR3 DNA: TGCAGCGTTGAAGATGAACGAGGCGGAGAAAAACTGTTTTTT. Protein sequence: CSVEDERGGEKLFF.

Many counts were recorded for this clonotype. The V call is TRBV5-1, the J call TRBJ2-2, with D hard to call. Trimming cost V 2 bases and J 3 bases, with 8 bases left between them. This CDR3 contains 14 residues. Per the germline V gene, CDR1 is SGHRS and CDR2 is YFSETQ. The CDR3 reads CASSFDSYTGELFF. The CDR3 DNA reads as TGCGCCAGCAGCTTCGATAGCTACACCGGGGAGCTGTTTTTT.

This clonotype was observed many times. The chain uses TRBV29-1 and TRBJ1-2; tentatively, D is TRBD1 (6 bases). V was shortened by 8 bases and J by 5 bases, with 18 bases between the two germline ends. Germline assignment: CDR1 SQVTM and CDR2 ANQGSEA. This CDR3 comprises 13 residues. CDR3 sequence: CSTYTGKRYGYTF. For the CDR3, the DNA is TGCAGCACCTATACAGGGAAACGATATGGCTACACCTTC.

This clonotype was seen at least ten times. The chain couples TRBV5-1 to TRBJ2-3; 10 nucleotides line up with TRBD1. The CDR3 runs to 16 residues. V shed 4 bases, J shed 3 bases, and the junction held 8 bases outside the gene matches. Germline V gene lookup returns CDR1 SGHRS and CDR2 YFSETQ. The CDR3 DNA reads as TGCGCCAGCAGCGAGAACCCGGGACAGGGGACAGATACGCAGTATTTT. Residues: CASSENPGQGTDTQYF.

This clonotype was found a few times. This chain joins TRBV30 and TRBJ1-1; D not resolved. Trimming pared 3 bases from V and 2 bases from J, leaving 4 bases between. CDR3 length: 11 amino acids. Germline V gives CDR1 GTSNPN, CDR2 SVGIG (reference sequence). The CDR3 sequence is CAWRRNTEAFF. The CDR3 coding sequence is TGTGCCTGGAGGCGTAACACTGAAGCTTTCTTT. Full variable domain (rest looked up from reference TRBV30 and TRBJ1-1): SQTIHQWPATLVQPVGSPLSLECTVEGTSNPNLYWYRQAAGRGLQLLFYSVGIGQISSEVPQNLSASRPQDRQFILSSKKLLLSDSGFYLCAWRRNTEAFFGQGTRLTVV.

The V call is TRBV29-1, the J call TRBJ2-3; D is tentatively TRBD1 or TRBD2 (5 bases each). Per the germline V gene, CDR1 is SQVTM and CDR2 is ANQGSEA. This CDR3 is built from 12 residues. The V end was cut by 3 bases, the J end by 6 bases, with 10 bases between. The CDR3 DNA reads as TGCAGCGTTGATCAGGGAGCGGATACGCAGTATTTT. As protein: CSVDQGADTQYF.

This clonotype has ten or more counts. This chain connects TRBV20-1 to TRBJ2-3, with TRBD2 identical over 9 bases. There are 15 residues in the CDR3. CDR1 is DFQATT, CDR2 SNEGSKA, per germline (reference sequence). J gave up 2 bases and V 3 bases, and 6 bases lay outside the gene matches. The CDR3 sequence is CSASLRLADTDTQYF. The CDR3 DNA follows: TGCAGTGCTAGCCTAAGACTAGCGGACACAGATACGCAGTATTTT.

The rearrangement uses TRBV3-1 and TRBJ2-5; 11 bases are a match to TRBD2. CDR3 size: 16 residues. V shed 5 bases and J 0 bases; nucleotides not matched to a gene: 5. Germline V gene lookup returns CDR1 LGHDT and CDR2 YNNKEL (reference sequence). The CDR3 sequence: CASSKRLAGNQETQYF. The CDR3 bases are TGTGCCAGCAGCAAAAGACTAGCGGGGAACCAAGAGACCCAGTACTTC.

This clonotype was seen repeatedly, ten times or more. J is TRBJ1-3 and V is TRBV12-3 or TRBV12-4; no clear D. The ends were cut back, 3 bases at V and 3 bases at J, with 6 bases in the middle. The CDR3 contains 13 residues. CDR3 loop: CASSLLGGNTIYF. The CDR3 nucleotides are TGTGCCAGCAGTTTGCTCGGTGGAAACACCATATATTTT.

V is TRBV7-2 and J is TRBJ2-4; 8 bases line up with TRBD1. Losses at the gene ends were 5 bases for V and 13 bases for J; bases not matched to a gene: 10. This CDR3 has 13 residues. Germline V gives CDR1 SGHTA, CDR2 FQGNSA. CDR3 sequence: CASSEDRDTDQYF. For the CDR3, the DNA is TGTGCCAGCAGCGAGGACAGGGATACGGACCAGTACTTC.

This clonotype turned up a few times. The chain uses TRBV2 and TRBJ2-7; a possible D gene is TRBD1 (5 bases). The germline gives CDR1 SNHLY, CDR2 FYNNEI. Trimming stripped 11 bases from V and 8 bases from J, with 16 bases between. The CDR3 extends over 11 amino acids. CDR3 residues: CAGRQFAKQYF. The CDR3 DNA reads as TGTGCCGGACGACAGTTCGCTAAGCAGTACTTC.